The clone carrying this T cell receptor beta chain appeared many times. The antigen is undetermined. The read falls 3 residues short of the CDR3 end, and the missing part is taken from the germline J gene. These data are taken from a study of T cell clonality in common variable immunodeficiency. The study's findings and limits: In common variable immunodeficiency, TCR beta chains reportedly carried fewer deletions and N-nucleotide insertions. TCRbeta clonality was increased in CVID versus healthy controls. CVID subjects shared fewer TCRbeta clones than healthy controls did.

Libraries were prepared by immunoSEQ multiplex PCR; TCRdb keeps only in-frame clonotypes and omits some of them. Listed for the sample are fewer than 8,000 clones, none seen a single time. Per germline, CDR1 SEHNR and CDR2 FQNEAQ (reference sequence). There are 15 residues in the CDR3. With 6 bases clipped from V and 4 bases from J, the junction kept 8 bases outside the gene matches. Reduced serum IgG, IgA and/or IgM plus specific antibody deficiency defined CVID. Blood samples were heparinized, roughly 5 to 9 ml per donor. The chain joins TRBV7-9 to TRBJ2-5, with 10 bases aligning to TRBD1. The receptor was isolated from a human donor with common variable immunodeficiency. The sequencing sample was made of peripheral blood mononuclear cells. The chain's CDR3 is CASRYLGDRGETQYF. The CDR3 bases that were read are TGTGCCAGCAGATATCTCGGGGACAGGGGAGAGACC.